This T cell receptor beta chain was sequenced in a study of T cells in Graves' hyperthyroidism and ophthalmopathy. Overall study context: Peripheral blood was acquired at first diagnosis, ahead of any therapy whatsoever. Broader study findings: Blood also showed most of the thyroid clonotypes that were expanded above 0.001. Ophthalmopathy prediction by the model preceded onset by a median about 6 months.

RNA transcripts yielded amplified TCR beta CDR3 regions. TCR CDR3 underwent first-round RT-PCR with the HTBI primer set. TCRdb reprocessed the multiplex PCR reads with MiXCR, giving one entry per CDR3 protein. Among some 400,000 distinct CDR3 sequences listed, 13% were seen once. Source material for PBMCs was about 11 ml fresh peripheral blood. Trimming took 3 bases from V and 12 from J, leaving 16 bases between them. The CDR3 loop spans 13 amino acids. Germline V gene lookup returns CDR1 MNHNS and CDR2 SASEGT. This clonotype was seen a handful of times. Its antigen is unidentified. Sequencing was performed on blood. J is TRBJ2-3 and V is TRBV6-1; TRBD2 is a possible D gene (5 bases). The source of this sequence is a young man with Graves' hyperthyroidism that later progressed to Graves' ophthalmopathy. The CDR3 loop reads CASSEGGWANQYF. CDR3 nucleotides: TGTGCCAGCAGTGAGGGCGGGTGGGCCAACCAGTATTTT.